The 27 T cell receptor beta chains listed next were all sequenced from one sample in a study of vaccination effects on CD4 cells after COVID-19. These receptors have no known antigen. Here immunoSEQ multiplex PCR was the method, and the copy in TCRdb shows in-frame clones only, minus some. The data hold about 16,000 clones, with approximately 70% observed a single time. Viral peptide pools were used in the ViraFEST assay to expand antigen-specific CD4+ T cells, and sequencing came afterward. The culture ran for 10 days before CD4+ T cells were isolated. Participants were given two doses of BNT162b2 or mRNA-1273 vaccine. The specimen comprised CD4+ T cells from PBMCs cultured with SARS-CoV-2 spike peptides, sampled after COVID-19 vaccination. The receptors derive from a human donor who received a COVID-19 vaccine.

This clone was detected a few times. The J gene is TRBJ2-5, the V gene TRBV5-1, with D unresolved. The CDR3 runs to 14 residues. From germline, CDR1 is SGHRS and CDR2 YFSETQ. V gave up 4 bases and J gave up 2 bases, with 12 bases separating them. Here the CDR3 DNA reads TGCGCCAGCAGCCCCGGTCAAGCACAAGAGACCCAGTACTTC. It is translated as CASSPGQAQETQYF.

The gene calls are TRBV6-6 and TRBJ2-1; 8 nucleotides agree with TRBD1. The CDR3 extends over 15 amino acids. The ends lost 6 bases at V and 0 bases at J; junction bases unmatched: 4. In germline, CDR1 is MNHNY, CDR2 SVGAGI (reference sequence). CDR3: CASSRQGSSYNEQFF. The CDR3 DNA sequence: TGTGCCAGCAGCCGACAGGGGAGCTCCTACAATGAGCAGTTCTTC.

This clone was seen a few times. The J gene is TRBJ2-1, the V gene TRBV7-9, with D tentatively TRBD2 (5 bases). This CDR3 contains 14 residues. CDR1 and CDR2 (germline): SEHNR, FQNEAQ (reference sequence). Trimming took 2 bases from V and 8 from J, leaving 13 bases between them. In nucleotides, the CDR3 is TGTGCCAGCAGCTTACGGCCAACGGGGTATGAGCAGTTCTTC. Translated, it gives CASSLRPTGYEQFF. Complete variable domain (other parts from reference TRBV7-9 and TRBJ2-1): DTGVSQNPRHKITKRGQNVTFRCDPISEHNRLYWYRQTLGQGPEFLTYFQNEAQLEKSRLLSDRFSAERPKGSFSTLEIQRTEQGDSAMYLCASSLRPTGYEQFFGPGTRLTVL.

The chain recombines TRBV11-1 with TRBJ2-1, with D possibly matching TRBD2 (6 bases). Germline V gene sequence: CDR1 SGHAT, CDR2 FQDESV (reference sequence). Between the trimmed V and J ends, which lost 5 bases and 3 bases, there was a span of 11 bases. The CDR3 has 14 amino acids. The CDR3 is CASSLRGSYNEQFF. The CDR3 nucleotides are TGTGCCAGCAGCCTTCGGGGGAGCTACAATGAGCAGTTCTTC.

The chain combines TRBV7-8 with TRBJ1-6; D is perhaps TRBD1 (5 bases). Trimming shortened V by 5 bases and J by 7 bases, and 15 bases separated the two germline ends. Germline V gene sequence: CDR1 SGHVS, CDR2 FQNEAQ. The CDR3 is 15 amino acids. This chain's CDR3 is CASSPGGTANSPLHF. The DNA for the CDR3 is TGTGCCAGCAGCCCGGGGGGGACGGCCAATTCACCCCTCCACTTT.

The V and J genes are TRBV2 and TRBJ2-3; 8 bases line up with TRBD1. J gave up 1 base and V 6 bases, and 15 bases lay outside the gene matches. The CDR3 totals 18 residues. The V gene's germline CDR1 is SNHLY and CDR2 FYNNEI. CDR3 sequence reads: CASRWYRTGISGTDTQYF. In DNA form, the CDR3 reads TGTGCCAGCAGGTGGTATAGGACAGGGATAAGCGGCACAGATACGCAGTATTTT. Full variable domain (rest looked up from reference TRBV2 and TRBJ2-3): EPEVTQTPSHQVTQMGQEVILRCVPISNHLYFYWYRQILGQKVEFLVSFYNNEISEKSEIFDDQFSVERPDGSNFTLKIRSTKLEDSAMYFCASRWYRTGISGTDTQYFGPGTRLTVL.

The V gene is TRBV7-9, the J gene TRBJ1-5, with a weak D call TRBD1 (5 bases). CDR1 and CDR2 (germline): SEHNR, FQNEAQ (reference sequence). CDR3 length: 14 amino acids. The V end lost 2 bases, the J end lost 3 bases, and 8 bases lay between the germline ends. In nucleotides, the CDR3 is TGTGCCAGCAGCTTACAGGGAACCAATCAGCCCCAGCATTTT. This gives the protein CASSLQGTNQPQHF.

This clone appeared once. CDR3 amino acids: CASSVDRVDNEQFF. The CDR3 region has the DNA TGTGCCAGCAGCGTGGACAGGGTAGACAATGAGCAGTTCTTC. The genes are TRBV9 and TRBJ2-1, with 8 bases fitting TRBD1. The CDR3 loop spans 14 amino acids. Germline-derived CDR1 and CDR2 are SGDLS and YYNGEE. V lost 2 bases and J lost 5; bases outside the gene matches: 3.

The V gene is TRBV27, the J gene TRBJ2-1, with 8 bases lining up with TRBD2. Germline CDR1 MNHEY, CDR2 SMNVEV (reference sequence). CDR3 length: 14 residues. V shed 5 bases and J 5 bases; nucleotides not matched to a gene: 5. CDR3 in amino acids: CASSPGTRHNEQFF. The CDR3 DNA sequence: TGTGCCAGCAGTCCCGGGACTAGACACAATGAGCAGTTCTTC.

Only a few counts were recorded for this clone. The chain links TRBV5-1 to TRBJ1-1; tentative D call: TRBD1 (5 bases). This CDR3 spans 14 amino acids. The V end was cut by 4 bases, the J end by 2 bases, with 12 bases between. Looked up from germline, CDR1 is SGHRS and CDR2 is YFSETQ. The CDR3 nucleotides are TGCGCCAGCAGCCTGGAGGACATTAACACTGAAGCTTTCTTT. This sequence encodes CASSLEDINTEAFF.

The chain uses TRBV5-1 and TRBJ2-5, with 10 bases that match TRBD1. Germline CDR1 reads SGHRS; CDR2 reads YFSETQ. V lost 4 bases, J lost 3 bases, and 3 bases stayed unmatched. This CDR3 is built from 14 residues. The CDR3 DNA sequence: TGCGCCAGCAGCACCGGGACAGGGGAAGAGACCCAGTACTTC. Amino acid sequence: CASSTGTGEETQYF.

CDR3 region: CASRPGGGPGANVLTF. CDR3 DNA sequence: TGTGCCAGTAGGCCCGGGGGGGGTCCTGGGGCCAACGTCCTGACTTTC. The genes are TRBV19 and TRBJ2-6; 8 nucleotides align to TRBD2. Germline V gene data show CDR1 as LNHDA and CDR2 as SQIVND (reference sequence). J gave up 2 bases and V 6 bases, and 6 bases lay outside the gene matches. The CDR3 totals 16 residues.

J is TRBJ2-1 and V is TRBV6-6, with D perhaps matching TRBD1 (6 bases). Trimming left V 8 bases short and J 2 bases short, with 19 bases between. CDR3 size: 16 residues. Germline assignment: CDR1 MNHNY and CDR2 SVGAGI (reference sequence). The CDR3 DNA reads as TGTGCCAGCGCGCCGGGGACACCCATTACCTACAATGAGCAGTTCTTC. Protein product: CASAPGTPITYNEQFF.

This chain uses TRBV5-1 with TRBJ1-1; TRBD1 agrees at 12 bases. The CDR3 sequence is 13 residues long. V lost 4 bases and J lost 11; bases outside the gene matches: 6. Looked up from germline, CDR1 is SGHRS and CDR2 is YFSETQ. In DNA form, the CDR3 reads TGCGCCAGCAGCGGCGGGACAGGGGGCGAGGCTTTCTTT. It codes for CASSGGTGGEAFF.

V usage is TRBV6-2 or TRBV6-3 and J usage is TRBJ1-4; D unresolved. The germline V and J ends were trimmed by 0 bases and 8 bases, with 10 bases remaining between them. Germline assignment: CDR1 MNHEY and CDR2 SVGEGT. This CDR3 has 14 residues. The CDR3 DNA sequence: TGTGCCAGCAGTTACTCTCTCGTGGGCGAAAAACTGTTTTTT. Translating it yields CASSYSLVGEKLFF.

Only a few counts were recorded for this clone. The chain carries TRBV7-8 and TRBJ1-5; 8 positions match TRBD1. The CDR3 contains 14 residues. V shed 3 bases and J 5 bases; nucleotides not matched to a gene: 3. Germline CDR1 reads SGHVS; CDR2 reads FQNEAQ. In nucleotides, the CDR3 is TGTGCCAGCAGCTTCACAGGGGGAGATCAGCCCCAGCATTTT. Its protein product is CASSFTGGDQPQHF.

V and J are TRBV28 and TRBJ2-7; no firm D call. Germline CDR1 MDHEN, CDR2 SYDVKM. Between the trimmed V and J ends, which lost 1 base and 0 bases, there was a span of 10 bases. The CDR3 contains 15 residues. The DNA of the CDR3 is TGTGCCAGCAGTTTATCCCTGACGAGCTCCTACGAGCAGTACTTC. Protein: CASSLSLTSSYEQYF.

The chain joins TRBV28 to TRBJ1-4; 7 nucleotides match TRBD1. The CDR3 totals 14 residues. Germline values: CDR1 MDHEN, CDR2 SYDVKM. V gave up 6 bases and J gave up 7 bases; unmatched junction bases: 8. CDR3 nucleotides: TGTGCCAGCAGAAACAGGGGAGGTAGTGAAAAACTGTTTTTT. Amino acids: CASRNRGGSEKLFF.

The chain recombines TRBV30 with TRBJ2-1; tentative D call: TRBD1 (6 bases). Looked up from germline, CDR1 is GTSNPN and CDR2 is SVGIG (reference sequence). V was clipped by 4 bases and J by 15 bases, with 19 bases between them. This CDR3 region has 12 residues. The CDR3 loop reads CAWIGSPGHMFF. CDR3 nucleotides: TGTGCCTGGATAGGTTCCCCGGGACATATGTTCTTC.

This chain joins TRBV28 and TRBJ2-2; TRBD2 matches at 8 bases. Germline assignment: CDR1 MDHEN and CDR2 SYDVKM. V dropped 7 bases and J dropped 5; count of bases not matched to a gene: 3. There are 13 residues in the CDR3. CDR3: CASISSGTGELFF. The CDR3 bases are TGTGCCAGCATCTCTAGCGGGACCGGGGAGCTGTTTTTT.

CDR3 loop: CAWSVLRTGYNSPLHF. CDR3 DNA sequence: TGTGCCTGGAGCGTCCTAAGGACAGGCTATAATTCACCCCTCCACTTT. The chain recombines TRBV30 with TRBJ1-6; 7 bases agree with TRBD1. Trimming cost V 3 bases and J 3 bases; bases outside gene matches: 8. CDR1 and CDR2 (germline): GTSNPN, SVGIG (reference sequence). CDR3 length equals 16 residues.

The CDR3 coding sequence is TGCAGCGTTCTTAAACTAGCGGCCCTTTACAATGAGCAGTTCTTC. This sequence encodes CSVLKLAALYNEQFF. This sequence joins TRBV29-1 and TRBJ2-1, with 8 bases fitting TRBD2. This CDR3 has 15 residues. Trimming took 5 bases from V and 4 from J; bases not matched to a gene: 10. Germline values: CDR1 SQVTM, CDR2 ANQGSEA.

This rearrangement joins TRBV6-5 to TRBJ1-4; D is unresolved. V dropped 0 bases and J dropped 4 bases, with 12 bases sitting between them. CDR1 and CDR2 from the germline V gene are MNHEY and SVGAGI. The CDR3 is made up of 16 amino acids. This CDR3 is CASSYSFRELNEKLFF. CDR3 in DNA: TGTGCCAGCAGTTACTCGTTCCGAGAACTTAATGAAAAACTGTTTTTT.

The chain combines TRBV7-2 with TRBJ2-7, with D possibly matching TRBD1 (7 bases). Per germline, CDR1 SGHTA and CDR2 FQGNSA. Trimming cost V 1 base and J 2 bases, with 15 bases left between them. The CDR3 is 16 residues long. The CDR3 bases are TGTGCCAGCAGCTTAGGTGGAGGGACAGTAACCTACGAGCAGTACTTC. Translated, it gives CASSLGGGTVTYEQYF. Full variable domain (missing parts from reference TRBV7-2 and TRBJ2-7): GAGVSQSPSNKVTEKGKDVELRCDPISGHTALYWYRQSLGQGLEFLIYFQGNSAPDKSGLPSDRFSAERTGGSVSTLTIQRTQQEDSAVYLCASSLGGGTVTYEQYFGPGTRLTVT.

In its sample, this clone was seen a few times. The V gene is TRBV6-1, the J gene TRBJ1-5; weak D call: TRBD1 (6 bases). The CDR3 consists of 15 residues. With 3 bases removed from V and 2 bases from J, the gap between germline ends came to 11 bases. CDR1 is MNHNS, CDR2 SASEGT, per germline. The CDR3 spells CASSEGGPRNQPQHF. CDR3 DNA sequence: TGTGCCAGCAGTGAGGGGGGGCCCCGCAATCAGCCCCAGCATTTT.

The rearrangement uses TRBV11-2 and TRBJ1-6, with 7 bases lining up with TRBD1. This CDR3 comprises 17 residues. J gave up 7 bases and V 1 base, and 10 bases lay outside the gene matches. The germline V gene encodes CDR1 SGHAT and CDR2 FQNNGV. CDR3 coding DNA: TGTGCCAGCAGCTTAGGGAGTACAGGGGTCTACAATTCACCCCTCCACTTT. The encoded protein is CASSLGSTGVYNSPLHF.

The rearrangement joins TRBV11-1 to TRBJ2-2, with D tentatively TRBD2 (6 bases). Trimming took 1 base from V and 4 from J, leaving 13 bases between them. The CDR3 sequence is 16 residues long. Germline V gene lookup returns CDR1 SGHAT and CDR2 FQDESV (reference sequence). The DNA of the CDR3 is TGTGCCAGCAGCTTAGGTCGATGGGGGGTCACCGGGGAGCTGTTTTTT. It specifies CASSLGRWGVTGELFF.